This T cell receptor (beta chain) appears in the sequencing data of a study of T cell changes during pregnancy in multiple sclerosis. The CDR3 has 18 amino acids. The V end lost 5 bases, the J end lost 0 bases, and 22 bases lay between the germline ends. Germline CDR1 and CDR2: LGHNT and FRNRAP. Clones were sequenced by immunoSEQ multiplex PCR, and TCRdb holds only the in-frame ones, with some missing. The sample yields roughly 80,000 clones, about 92% seen once. The rearrangement uses TRBV12-5 and TRBJ1-2; a weak D match, TRBD1 (5 bases). This specimen was peripheral blood, taken before pregnancy. The receptor's source is a female donor with multiple sclerosis, enrolled in a pregnancy study. In nucleotides, the CDR3 is TGTGCTAGTGGTGGATTTGGGGCCGGCCGCACAGCTAACTATGGCTACACCTTC. It yields the protein CASGGFGAGRTANYGYTF.